Presented here are 5 T cell receptor beta chains from one specimen sequenced in a study of shared clonotypes between healthy human individuals. The data were produced by immunoSEQ multiplex PCR, yet TCRdb's version contains in-frame clones alone and is incomplete. Among under 850,000 clones listed, around 92% were seen once. Naive CD8 cells lacked CD45RO, underwent positive selection for CCR7 and left out terminally differentiated effector memory CD45RA+ cells. The sample consisted of naive CD8+ T cells sorted from blood. These receptors came from a man aged 25-45 years in good health.

The chain couples TRBV7-9 to TRBJ2-1, with D perhaps TRBD1 (6 bases). V was clipped by 6 bases and J by 4 bases, with 10 bases between them. The germline V gene encodes CDR1 SEHNR and CDR2 FQNEAQ (reference sequence). CDR3 length equals 13 residues. The DNA for the CDR3 is TGTGCCAGCAGGCCGGACAGTTACAATGAGCAGTTCTTC. It translates to CASRPDSYNEQFF.

The gene calls are TRBV7-6 and TRBJ2-7, with a weak D call TRBD1 (5 bases). Deletions cut 1 base from V and 4 bases from J, with 8 bases between. The CDR3 has 13 amino acids. In germline, CDR1 is SGHVS, CDR2 FNYEAQ. This chain's CDR3 is CASSLDSGYEQYF. The CDR3 region has the DNA TGTGCCAGCAGCTTAGATTCAGGGTACGAGCAGTACTTC.

The rearrangement links TRBV7-9 to TRBJ2-2; 8 bases are a match to TRBD2. V lost 3 bases and J lost 4; bases outside the gene matches: 13. The CDR3 is made up of 18 amino acids. The germline V gene encodes CDR1 SEHNR and CDR2 FQNEAQ (reference sequence). This chain's CDR3 is CASSFPDSGTSSTGELFF. The CDR3 DNA is TGTGCCAGCAGCTTCCCGGACTCCGGGACTAGTTCCACCGGGGAGCTGTTTTTT.

Here the CDR3 DNA reads TGTGCCAGCAGCTTGGGATGGACGGCCCCGGGTGGCTACACCTTC. It yields the protein CASSLGWTAPGGYTF. The chain carries TRBV5-6 and TRBJ1-2; the D is unclear. The CDR3 runs to 15 residues. Per germline, CDR1 SGHDT and CDR2 YYEEEE. V lost 0 bases to trimming and J lost 7 bases, with 16 bases between them.

This clone was detected a few times. The chain has TRBV5-8 and TRBJ1-2, with D tentatively TRBD1 (6 bases). Trimming took off 5 bases at V and 2 bases at J, with 10 bases between the two ends. The CDR3 totals 13 residues. Germline CDR1 and CDR2: SGHTS and YDEGEE. The CDR3 spells CASSNRANYGYTF. The DNA for the CDR3 is TGTGCCAGCAGTAACAGGGCCAACTATGGCTACACCTTC.